This TCR beta chain was documented in a study of molecular identifiers for immune sequencing clone quantification. CDR3 length: 16 amino acids. Looked up from germline, CDR1 is LGHNA and CDR2 is YSLEER. Trimming took 8 bases from V and 2 from J; bases not matched to a gene: 7. Methods described previously, with TCR primers listed, were used for bulk TCR libraries. TCRdb analysed the PCR reads with MiXCR anew, one entry per CDR3 protein. The sample yields about half a million distinct CDR3 sequences, roughly 23% seen once. This chain joins TRBV4-3 and TRBJ2-2, with 11 positions matching TRBD2. This receptor was obtained from a human donor in good health. Some libraries in this study had Jurkat cell RNA spiked in. Sequencing was carried out using naive CD8+ T cells from blood, with Jurkat cell RNA spiked in. The subset here: FACS-sorted CD8+CD4-CCR7+CD45RA+ naive T cells. CDR3 nucleotides: TGCGCCAGCCGTCTAGCGGGGGGTCGCAACACCGGGGAGCTGTTTTTT. This encodes CASRLAGGRNTGELFF.